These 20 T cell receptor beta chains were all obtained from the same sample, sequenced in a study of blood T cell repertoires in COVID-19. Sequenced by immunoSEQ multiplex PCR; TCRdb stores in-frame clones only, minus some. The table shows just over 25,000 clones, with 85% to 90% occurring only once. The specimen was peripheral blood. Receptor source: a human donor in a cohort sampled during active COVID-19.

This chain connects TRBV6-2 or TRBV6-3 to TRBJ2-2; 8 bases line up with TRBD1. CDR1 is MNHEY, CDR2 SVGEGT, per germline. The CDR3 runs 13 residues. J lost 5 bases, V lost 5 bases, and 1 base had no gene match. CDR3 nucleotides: TGTGCCAGCAGTCGACAGGGGACCGGGGAGCTGTTTTTT. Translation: CASSRQGTGELFF.

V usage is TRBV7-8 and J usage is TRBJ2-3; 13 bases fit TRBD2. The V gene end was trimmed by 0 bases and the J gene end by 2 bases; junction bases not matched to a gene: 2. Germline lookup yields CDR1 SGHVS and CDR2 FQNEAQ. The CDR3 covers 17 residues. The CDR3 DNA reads TGTGCCAGCAGCTTAGCTGGACTAGCGGGAGTCACAGATACGCAGTATTTT. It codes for CASSLAGLAGVTDTQYF.

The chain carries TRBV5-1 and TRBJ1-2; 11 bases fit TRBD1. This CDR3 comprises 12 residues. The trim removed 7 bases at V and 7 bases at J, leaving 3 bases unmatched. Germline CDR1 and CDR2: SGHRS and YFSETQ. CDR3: CASGQGAGGYTF. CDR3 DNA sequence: TGCGCCAGCGGACAGGGGGCGGGTGGCTACACCTTC.

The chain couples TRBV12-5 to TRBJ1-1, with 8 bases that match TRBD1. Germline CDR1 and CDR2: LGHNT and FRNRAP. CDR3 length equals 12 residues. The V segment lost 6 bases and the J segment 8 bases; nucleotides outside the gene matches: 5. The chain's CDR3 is CASGLGTGEAFF. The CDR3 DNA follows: TGTGCTAGTGGCCTCGGGACAGGCGAAGCTTTCTTT.

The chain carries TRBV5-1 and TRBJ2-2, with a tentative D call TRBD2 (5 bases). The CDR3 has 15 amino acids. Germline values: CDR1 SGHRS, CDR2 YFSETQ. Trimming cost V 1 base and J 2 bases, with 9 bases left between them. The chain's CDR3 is CASSLNSGNTGELFF. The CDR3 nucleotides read TGCGCCAGCAGCTTGAACAGCGGTAACACCGGGGAGCTGTTTTTT.

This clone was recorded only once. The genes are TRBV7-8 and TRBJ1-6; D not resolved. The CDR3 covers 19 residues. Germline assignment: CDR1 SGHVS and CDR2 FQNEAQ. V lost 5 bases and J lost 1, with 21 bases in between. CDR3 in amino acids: CASSVVGGSGISYNSPLHF. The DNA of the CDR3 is TGTGCCAGCAGCGTAGTGGGTGGGTCGGGGATATCCTATAATTCACCCCTCCACTTT.

The CDR3 nucleotides read TGCGCCAGCAGCCAAGAGGCCCCGTCAGGAGAGACCCAGTACTTC. Translating it yields CASSQEAPSGETQYF. The V and J genes are TRBV4-1 and TRBJ2-5, with D unresolved. V dropped 0 bases and J dropped 4 bases, with 12 bases sitting between them. The CDR3 has 15 amino acids. Germline assignment: CDR1 MGHRA and CDR2 YSYEKL.

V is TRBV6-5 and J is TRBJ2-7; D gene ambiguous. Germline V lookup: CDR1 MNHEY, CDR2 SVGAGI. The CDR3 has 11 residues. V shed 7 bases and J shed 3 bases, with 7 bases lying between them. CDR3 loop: CASIQNYEQYF. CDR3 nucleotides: TGTGCCAGCATCCAGAACTACGAGCAGTACTTC.

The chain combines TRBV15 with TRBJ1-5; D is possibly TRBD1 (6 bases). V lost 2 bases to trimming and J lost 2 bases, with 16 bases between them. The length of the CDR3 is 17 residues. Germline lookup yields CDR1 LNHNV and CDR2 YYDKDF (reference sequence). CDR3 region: CATSRNPSGGGNQPQHF. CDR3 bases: TGTGCCACCAGCAGAAATCCCTCTGGGGGCGGCAATCAGCCCCAGCATTTT.

CDR3 sequence: CASSEGVRPDTGELFF. In nucleotides, the CDR3 is TGCGCCAGCAGCGAAGGGGTCCGACCGGACACCGGGGAGCTGTTTTTT. The rearrangement joins TRBV5-1 to TRBJ2-2, with a tentative D call TRBD1 (5 bases). Germline assignment: CDR1 SGHRS and CDR2 YFSETQ. The V end was cut by 4 bases, the J end by 3 bases, with 16 bases between. The CDR3 is 16 amino acids.

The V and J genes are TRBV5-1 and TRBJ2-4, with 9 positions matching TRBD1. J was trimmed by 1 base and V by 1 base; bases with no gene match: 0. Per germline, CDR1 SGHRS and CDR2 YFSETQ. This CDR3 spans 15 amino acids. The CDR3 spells CASSLTGGAKNIQYF. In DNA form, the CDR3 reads TGCGCCAGCAGCTTGACAGGGGGCGCCAAAAACATTCAGTACTTC.

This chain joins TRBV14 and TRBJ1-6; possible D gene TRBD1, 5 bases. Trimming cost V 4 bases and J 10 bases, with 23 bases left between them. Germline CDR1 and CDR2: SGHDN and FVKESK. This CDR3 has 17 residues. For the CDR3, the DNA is TGTGCCAGCAGCCTAAGGAGGGGATCCCGGGCTAACTCACCCCTCCACTTT. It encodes CASSLRRGSRANSPLHF. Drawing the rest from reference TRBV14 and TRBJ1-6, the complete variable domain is EAGVTQFPSHSVIEKGQTVTLRCDPISGHDNLYWYRRVMGKEIKFLLHFVKESKQDESGMPNNRFLAERTGGTYSTLKVQPAELEDSGVYFCASSLRRGSRANSPLHFGNGTRLTVT.

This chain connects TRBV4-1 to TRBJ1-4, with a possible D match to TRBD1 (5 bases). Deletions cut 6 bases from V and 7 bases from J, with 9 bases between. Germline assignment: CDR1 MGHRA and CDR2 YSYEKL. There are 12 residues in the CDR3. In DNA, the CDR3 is TGCGCCAGCAGGGGACTGGGTGAAAAACTGTTTTTT. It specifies CASRGLGEKLFF.

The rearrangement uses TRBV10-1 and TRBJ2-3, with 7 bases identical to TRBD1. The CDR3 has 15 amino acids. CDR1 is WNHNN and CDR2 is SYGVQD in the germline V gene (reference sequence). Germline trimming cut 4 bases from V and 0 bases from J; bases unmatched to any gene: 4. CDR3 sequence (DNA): TGCGCCAGCAGTGGGGGGACAGCTAGCACAGATACGCAGTATTTT. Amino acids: CASSGGTASTDTQYF.

The CDR3 region is CASSLERGDNYPYEQYF. The CDR3 DNA follows: TGTGCCAGCAGCCTCGAACGGGGGGACAACTATCCCTACGAGCAGTACTTC. V usage is TRBV7-2 and J usage is TRBJ2-7; possibly TRBD2 for D (7 bases). The CDR3 has 17 amino acids. Germline CDR1 SGHTA, CDR2 FQGNSA. V was pared by 5 bases and J by 2 bases, with 22 bases between.

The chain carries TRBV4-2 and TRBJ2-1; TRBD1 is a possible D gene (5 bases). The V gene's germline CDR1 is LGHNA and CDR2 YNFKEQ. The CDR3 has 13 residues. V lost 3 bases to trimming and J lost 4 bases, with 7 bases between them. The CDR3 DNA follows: TGTGCCAGCAGCCAGGACACTTACAATGAGCAGTTCTTC. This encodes CASSQDTYNEQFF.

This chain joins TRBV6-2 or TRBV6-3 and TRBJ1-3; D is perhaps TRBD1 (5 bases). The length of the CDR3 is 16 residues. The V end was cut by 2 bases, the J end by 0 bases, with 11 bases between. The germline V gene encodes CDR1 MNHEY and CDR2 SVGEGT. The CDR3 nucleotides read TGTGCCAGCAGTTACCTTCGGGGGGACTCTGGAAACACCATATATTTT. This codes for CASSYLRGDSGNTIYF.

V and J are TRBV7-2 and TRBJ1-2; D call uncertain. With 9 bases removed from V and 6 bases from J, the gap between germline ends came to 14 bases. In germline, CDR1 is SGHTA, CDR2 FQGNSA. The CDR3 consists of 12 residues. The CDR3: CASGRESHGYTF. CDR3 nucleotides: TGTGCCAGTGGGAGAGAATCCCATGGCTACACCTTC.

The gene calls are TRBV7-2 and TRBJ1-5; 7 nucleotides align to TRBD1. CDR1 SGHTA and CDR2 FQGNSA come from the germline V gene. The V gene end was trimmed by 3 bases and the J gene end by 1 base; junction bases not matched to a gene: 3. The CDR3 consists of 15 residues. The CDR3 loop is CASSFTGESNQPQHF. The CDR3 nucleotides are TGTGCCAGCAGCTTTACAGGGGAAAGCAATCAGCCCCAGCATTTT.

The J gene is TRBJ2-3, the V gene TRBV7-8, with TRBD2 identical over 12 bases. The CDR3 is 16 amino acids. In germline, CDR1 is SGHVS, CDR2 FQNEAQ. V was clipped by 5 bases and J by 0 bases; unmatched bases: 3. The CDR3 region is CASSPGTSGSTDTQYF. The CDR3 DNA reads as TGTGCCAGCAGCCCCGGGACTAGCGGGAGCACAGATACGCAGTATTTT.